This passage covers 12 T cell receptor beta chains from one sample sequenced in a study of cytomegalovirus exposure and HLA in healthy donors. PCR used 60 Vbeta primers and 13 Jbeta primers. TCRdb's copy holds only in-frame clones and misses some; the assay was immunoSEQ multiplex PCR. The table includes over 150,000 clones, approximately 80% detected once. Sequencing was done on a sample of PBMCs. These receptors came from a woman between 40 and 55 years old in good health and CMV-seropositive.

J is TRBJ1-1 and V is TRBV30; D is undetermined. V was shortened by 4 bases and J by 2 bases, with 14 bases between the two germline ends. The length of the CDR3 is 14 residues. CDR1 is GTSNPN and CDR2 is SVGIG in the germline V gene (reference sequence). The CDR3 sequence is CAWTRSLLNTEAFF. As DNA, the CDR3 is TGTGCCTGGACCCGGTCGTTACTAAACACTGAAGCTTTCTTT.

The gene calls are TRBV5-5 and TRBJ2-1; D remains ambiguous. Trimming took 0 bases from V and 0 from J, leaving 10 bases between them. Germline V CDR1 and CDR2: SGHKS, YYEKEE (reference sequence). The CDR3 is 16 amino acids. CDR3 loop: CASSLDPLSSYNEQFF. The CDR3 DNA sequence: TGTGCCAGCAGCTTGGACCCGCTGAGCTCCTACAATGAGCAGTTCTTC. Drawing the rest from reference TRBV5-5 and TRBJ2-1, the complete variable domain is DAGVTQSPTHLIKTRGQQVTLRCSPISGHKSVSWYQQVLGQGPQFIFQYYEKEERGRGNFPDRFSARQFPNYSSELNVNALLLGDSALYLCASSLDPLSSYNEQFFGPGTRLTVL.

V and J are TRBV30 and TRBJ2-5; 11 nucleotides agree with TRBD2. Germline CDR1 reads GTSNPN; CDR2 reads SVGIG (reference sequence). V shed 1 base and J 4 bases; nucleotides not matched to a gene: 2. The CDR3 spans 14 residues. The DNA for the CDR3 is TGTGCCTGGAGTGAACTAGCGGGAGTAGAGACCCAGTACTTC. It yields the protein CAWSELAGVETQYF.

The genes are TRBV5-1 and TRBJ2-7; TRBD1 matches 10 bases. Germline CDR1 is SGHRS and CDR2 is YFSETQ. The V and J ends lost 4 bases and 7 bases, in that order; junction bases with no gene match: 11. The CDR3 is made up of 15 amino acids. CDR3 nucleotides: TGCGCCAGCAGCCTCCGACAGGGGGCCCACCGGGAGCAGTACTTC. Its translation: CASSLRQGAHREQYF.

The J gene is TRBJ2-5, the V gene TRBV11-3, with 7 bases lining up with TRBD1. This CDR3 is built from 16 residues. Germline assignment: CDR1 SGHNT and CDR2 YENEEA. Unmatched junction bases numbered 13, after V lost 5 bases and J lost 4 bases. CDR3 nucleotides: TGTGCCAGCAGCCACGCGACAGGGTCCACGAGAGAGACCCAGTACTTC. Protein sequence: CASSHATGSTRETQYF.

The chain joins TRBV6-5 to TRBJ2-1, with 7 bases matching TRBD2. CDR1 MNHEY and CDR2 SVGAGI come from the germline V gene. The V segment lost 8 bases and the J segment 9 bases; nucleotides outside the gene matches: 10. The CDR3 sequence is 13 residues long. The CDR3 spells CASYELWGGEQFF. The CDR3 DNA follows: TGTGCCAGCTACGAGTTATGGGGGGGTGAGCAGTTCTTC.

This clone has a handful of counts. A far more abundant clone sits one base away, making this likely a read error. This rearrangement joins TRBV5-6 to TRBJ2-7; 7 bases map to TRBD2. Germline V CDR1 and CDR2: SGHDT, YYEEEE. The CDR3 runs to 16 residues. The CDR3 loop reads CACSLVSGTHSYEQYF. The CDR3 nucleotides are TGTGCCTGCAGCTTGGTAAGCGGGACCCACTCCTACGAGCAGTACTTC.

The CDR3 DNA reads TGTGCCAGCAGTTTGCTGACAGACAATGGCTACACCTTC. Translated: CASSLLTDNGYTF. The chain combines TRBV28 with TRBJ1-2; possibly TRBD1 for D (5 bases). Trimming shortened V by 3 bases and J by 6 bases, and 11 bases separated the two germline ends. This CDR3 region has 13 residues. In germline, CDR1 is MDHEN, CDR2 SYDVKM.

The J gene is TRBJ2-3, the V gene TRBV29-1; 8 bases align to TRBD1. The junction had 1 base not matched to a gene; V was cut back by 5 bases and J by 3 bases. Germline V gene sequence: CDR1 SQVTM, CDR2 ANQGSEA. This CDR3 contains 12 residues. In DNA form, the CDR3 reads TGCAGCGTTCGGACAGGGACAGATACGCAGTATTTT. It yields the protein CSVRTGTDTQYF.

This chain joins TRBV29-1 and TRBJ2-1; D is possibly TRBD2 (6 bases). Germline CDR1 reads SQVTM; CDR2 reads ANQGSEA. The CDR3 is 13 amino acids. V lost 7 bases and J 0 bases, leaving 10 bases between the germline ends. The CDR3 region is CSGGLGSYNEQFF. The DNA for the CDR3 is TGCAGCGGGGGACTCGGCTCCTACAATGAGCAGTTCTTC.

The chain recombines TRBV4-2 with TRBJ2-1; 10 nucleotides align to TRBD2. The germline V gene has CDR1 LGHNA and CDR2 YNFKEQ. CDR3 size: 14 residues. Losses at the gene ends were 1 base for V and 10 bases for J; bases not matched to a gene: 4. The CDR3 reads CASSQGLAGTEQFF. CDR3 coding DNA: TGTGCCAGCAGCCAAGGACTAGCGGGTACCGAGCAGTTCTTC.

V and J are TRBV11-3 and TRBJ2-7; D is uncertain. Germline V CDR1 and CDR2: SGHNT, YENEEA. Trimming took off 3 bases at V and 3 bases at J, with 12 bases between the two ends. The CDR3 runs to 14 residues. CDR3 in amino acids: CASSFRRSVYEQYF. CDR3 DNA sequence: TGTGCCAGCAGCTTTCGCAGGTCTGTCTACGAGCAGTACTTC.